A single sample is the source of the 28 T cell receptor beta chains below, sequenced in a study of blood T cell repertoires in COVID-19. TCRdb's table, derived via immunoSEQ multiplex PCR, lists solely in-frame clones and lacks some. The table shows 200,000 to 300,000 clones, with approximately 85% occurring only once. Input material: peripheral blood. The source is a woman aged 60-70 years with active or convalescent COVID-19.

This clone was counted between two and nine times. The J gene is TRBJ1-3, the V gene TRBV7-8; 9 bases agree with TRBD1. This CDR3 contains 16 residues. Germline values: CDR1 SGHVS, CDR2 FQNEAQ. The junction had 9 bases not matched to a gene; V was cut back by 5 bases and J by 4 bases. The CDR3 coding sequence is TGTGCCAGCAGCCTCCAGGGACAGGGTTTAGGAAACACCATATATTTT. Protein sequence: CASSLQGQGLGNTIYF.

The chain carries TRBV7-2 and TRBJ1-2; 8 nucleotides line up with TRBD1. V lost 2 bases and J lost 4; bases outside the gene matches: 6. CDR3 length equals 15 residues. Germline lookup yields CDR1 SGHTA and CDR2 FQGNSA. The CDR3 DNA sequence: TGTGCCAGCAGCTTATCCCTGGGACAGGTCTATGGCTACACCTTC. Its protein is CASSLSLGQVYGYTF.

The chain recombines TRBV10-1 with TRBJ2-3; the match to TRBD2 covers 10 bases. J lost 6 bases, V lost 3 bases, and 3 bases had no gene match. The CDR3 covers 14 residues. In germline, CDR1 is WNHNN, CDR2 SYGVQD (reference sequence). CDR3 nucleotides: TGCGCCAGCAGTGAACCTAGCGGGGGTGATACGCAGTATTTT. Encoded protein: CASSEPSGGDTQYF.

The rearrangement links TRBV4-1 to TRBJ2-3; 10 positions agree with TRBD2. The CDR3 is made up of 19 amino acids. Germline V gives CDR1 MGHRA, CDR2 YSYEKL. Trimming removed 0 bases from V and 1 base from J; junction bases left unmatched: 10. Here the CDR3 reads CASSQDGVAGGWGTDTQYF. The CDR3 DNA reads as TGCGCCAGCAGCCAAGACGGGGTAGCGGGGGGTTGGGGCACAGATACGCAGTATTTT.

The rearrangement uses TRBV4-1 and TRBJ2-2, with a possible D match to TRBD2 (6 bases). V was clipped by 4 bases and J by 3 bases, with 12 bases between them. CDR1 MGHRA and CDR2 YSYEKL come from the germline V gene. The CDR3 has 15 amino acids. The CDR3 loop reads CASSPSGGYTGELFF. CDR3 DNA: TGCGCCAGCAGCCCAAGTGGGGGGTACACCGGGGAGCTGTTTTTT.

The CDR3 coding sequence is TGTGCCAGCAGCAAGCGGGGCGGGGGCCCAGATACGCAGTATTTT. Encoded protein: CASSKRGGGPDTQYF. The V call is TRBV3-1 (or the pseudogene TRBV3-2), the J call TRBJ2-3, with a possible D match to TRBD2 (7 bases). Germline V CDR1 and CDR2: LGHDT, YNNKEL (reference sequence). Trimming took 5 bases from V and 4 from J, leaving 16 bases between them. CDR3 length: 15 residues.

This chain joins TRBV9 and TRBJ1-4; D possibly corresponds to TRBD1 (6 bases). Trimming pared 4 bases from V and 3 bases from J, leaving 13 bases between. This CDR3 has 15 residues. The V gene's germline CDR1 is SGDLS and CDR2 YYNGEE. Here the CDR3 DNA reads TGTGCCAGCAGCCCACAGGGTATCCCTAATGAAAAACTGTTTTTT. Residues: CASSPQGIPNEKLFF.

The table lists this clone with a count of one. The V call is TRBV27, the J call TRBJ2-3, with 8 nucleotides matching TRBD2. Unmatched junction bases numbered 4, after V lost 9 bases and J lost 2 bases. Per germline, CDR1 MNHEY and CDR2 SMNVEV (reference sequence). CDR3 length: 13 amino acids. Here the CDR3 reads CASSGGNTDTQYF. In nucleotides, the CDR3 is TGTGCCAGTTCGGGGGGGAACACAGATACGCAGTATTTT.

This clone was detected a few times. The chain employs TRBV30 and TRBJ1-2; 10 nucleotides match TRBD1. CDR3 length equals 14 residues. The V gene's germline CDR1 is GTSNPN and CDR2 SVGIG (reference sequence). The trim removed 3 bases at V and 8 bases at J, leaving 9 bases unmatched. CDR3 nucleotides: TGTGCCTGGAGACGTCCCGGGACAGGGGTCGGCTACACCTTC. As protein: CAWRRPGTGVGYTF.

The chain combines TRBV5-1 with TRBJ1-3; D possibly corresponds to TRBD1 (5 bases). V was cut by 0 bases and J by 3 bases, with 13 bases left in between. The CDR3 is made up of 16 amino acids. Per the germline V gene, CDR1 is SGHRS and CDR2 is YFSETQ. CDR3 protein: CASSLEGIRGGNTIYF. CDR3 nucleotide sequence: TGCGCCAGCAGCTTGGAGGGGATAAGGGGTGGAAACACCATATATTTT.

The chain combines TRBV20-1 with TRBJ1-2; D is uncertain. CDR1 and CDR2 (germline): DFQATT, SNEGSKA (reference sequence). The CDR3 runs to 13 residues. V was shortened by 3 bases and J by 4 bases, with 12 bases between the two germline ends. The CDR3 DNA reads TGCAGTGCTAGTCTCGGTCAGGCCTATGGCTACACCTTC. This codes for CSASLGQAYGYTF.

The J gene is TRBJ1-3, the V gene TRBV4-2, with D perhaps matching TRBD1 (5 bases). Germline V lookup: CDR1 LGHNA, CDR2 YNFKEQ. This CDR3 has 15 residues. The V end lost 4 bases, the J end lost 0 bases, and 10 bases lay between the germline ends. The chain's CDR3 is CASSLTGLSGNTIYF. CDR3 nucleotides: TGTGCCAGCAGCCTAACAGGTCTCTCTGGAAACACCATATATTTT.

The chain has TRBV19 and TRBJ2-7, with TRBD1 as a possible D gene (6 bases). Looked up from germline, CDR1 is LNHDA and CDR2 is SQIVND (reference sequence). This CDR3 comprises 14 residues. Trimming left V 2 bases short and J 0 bases short, with 8 bases between. The CDR3 nucleotides are TGTGCCAGTAGTATACAGGGGAGCTCCTACGAGCAGTACTTC. It yields the protein CASSIQGSSYEQYF.

J is TRBJ2-2 and V is TRBV10-3; 14 nucleotides agree with TRBD2. V dropped 0 bases and J dropped 2; count of bases not matched to a gene: 2. The germline CDR1 and CDR2 sequences are ENHRY and SYGVKD. The CDR3 is made up of 18 amino acids. This CDR3 is CAISESGLAGDNTGELFF. The CDR3 DNA follows: TGTGCCATCAGTGAGTCGGGACTAGCGGGGGATAACACCGGGGAGCTGTTTTTT.

The chain uses TRBV5-1 and TRBJ2-2; 10 bases align to TRBD2. CDR1 SGHRS and CDR2 YFSETQ come from the germline V gene. Trimming at V came to 2 bases and at J to 1 base, leaving 2 bases not matched to a gene. CDR3 length equals 16 residues. The CDR3, as DNA: TGCGCCAGCAGCTTCGTAGCGGGGGGGAACACCGGGGAGCTGTTTTTT. It encodes CASSFVAGGNTGELFF.

The V gene is TRBV28, the J gene TRBJ1-5; D uncertain. V gave up 1 base and J gave up 9 bases, with 13 bases separating them. Germline V gene data show CDR1 as MDHEN and CDR2 as SYDVKM. The CDR3 contains 14 residues. The CDR3 reads CASSLFYRAGPQHF. CDR3 sequence (DNA): TGTGCCAGCAGTTTATTTTATCGGGCGGGGCCCCAGCATTTT. Together with reference TRBV28 and TRBJ1-5, the CDR3 gives the full variable domain: DVKVTQSSRYLVKRTGEKVFLECVQDMDHENMFWYRQDPGLGLRLIYFSYDVKMKEKGDIPEGYSVSREKKERFSLILESASTNQTSMYLCASSLFYRAGPQHFGDGTRLSIL.

The V and J genes are TRBV18 and TRBJ2-6, with 8 bases aligning to TRBD1. This CDR3 is 19 amino acids long. Germline V gene sequence: CDR1 KGHSH, CDR2 LQKENI. The V gene end was trimmed by 6 bases and the J gene end by 0 bases; junction bases not matched to a gene: 13. The CDR3 region is CASSQGQGGFYSGANVLTF. The DNA for the CDR3 is TGTGCCAGCTCCCAAGGACAGGGCGGGTTTTACTCTGGGGCCAACGTCCTGACTTTC.

The chain joins TRBV6-5 to TRBJ2-3, with 8 bases lining up with TRBD2. V gave up 2 bases and J gave up 4 bases; unmatched junction bases: 8. Germline CDR1 MNHEY, CDR2 SVGAGI. The length of the CDR3 is 16 residues. CDR3 sequence: CASSYNPGGGPDTQYF. The CDR3 nucleotides read TGTGCCAGCAGTTACAACCCCGGGGGGGGCCCAGATACGCAGTATTTT.

The chain links TRBV6-5 to TRBJ1-2; TRBD1 matches at 12 bases. The CDR3 has 15 residues. The trim removed 6 bases at V and 8 bases at J, leaving 10 bases unmatched. Germline V gives CDR1 MNHEY, CDR2 SVGAGI. In DNA, the CDR3 is TGTGCCAGCAGGATTCCGGGACAGGGGGCGGAAGGCTACACCTTC. Residues: CASRIPGQGAEGYTF.

The chain recombines TRBV19 with TRBJ2-3; the D gene is possibly TRBD1 (6 bases). The V end lost 6 bases, the J end lost 0 bases, and 13 bases lay between the germline ends. This CDR3 comprises 15 residues. CDR1 and CDR2 (germline): LNHDA, SQIVND (reference sequence). The CDR3, as DNA: TGTGCCAGTAGCACCGGGACACCTAGCACAGATACGCAGTATTTT. Translating it yields CASSTGTPSTDTQYF. Filled out from reference TRBV19 and TRBJ2-3, the complete variable domain reads DGGITQSPKYLFRKEGQNVTLSCEQNLNHDAMYWYRQDPGQGLRLIYYSQIVNDFQKGDIAEGYSVSREKKESFPLTVTSAQKNPTAFYLCASSTGTPSTDTQYFGPGTRLTVL.

The rearrangement links TRBV30 to TRBJ1-1; D unclear. The V end lost 5 bases, the J end lost 1 base, and 11 bases lay between the germline ends. CDR1 GTSNPN and CDR2 SVGIG come from the germline V gene (reference sequence). There are 13 residues in the CDR3. The CDR3 spells CAWVKSGNTEAFF. CDR3 in DNA: TGTGCCTGGGTAAAATCAGGGAACACTGAAGCTTTCTTT.

This clone has more than one count but fewer than ten. CDR3 protein: CASSDRLIFDEQYF. CDR3 bases: TGTGCCAGCTCGGACAGATTAATTTTCGACGAGCAGTACTTC. The chain uses TRBV7-9 and TRBJ2-7; D perhaps matches TRBD1 (6 bases). Trimming removed 8 bases at V and 5 bases at J, with 19 bases between. The CDR3 consists of 14 residues. CDR1 and CDR2 from the germline V gene are SEHNR and FQNEAQ (reference sequence).

The rearrangement uses TRBV19 and TRBJ1-5; D not resolved. The germline CDR1 and CDR2 sequences are LNHDA and SQIVND (reference sequence). The V end lost 4 bases, the J end lost 4 bases, and 20 bases lay between the germline ends. The CDR3 runs to 17 residues. DNA for the CDR3: TGTGCCAGTAGTAAGAGGGTACAGCTCCTTTGGAATCAGCCCCAGCATTTT. Translation: CASSKRVQLLWNQPQHF.

V is TRBV30 and J is TRBJ1-4; 12 positions agree with TRBD1. CDR3 length: 12 amino acids. The germline gives CDR1 GTSNPN, CDR2 SVGIG (reference sequence). The V gene end was trimmed by 8 bases and the J gene end by 11 bases; junction bases not matched to a gene: 6. The CDR3 spells CAEGDRGRKLFF. CDR3 bases: TGTGCCGAAGGGGACAGGGGGCGGAAACTGTTTTTT.

The V call is TRBV12-5, the J call TRBJ1-3; the match to TRBD1 covers 8 bases. This CDR3 spans 18 amino acids. The V and J ends lost 2 bases and 4 bases, in that order; junction bases with no gene match: 13. Germline CDR1 and CDR2: LGHNT and FRNRAP. CDR3 sequence reads: CASGLLPTGAPAGNTIYF. The DNA for the CDR3 is TGTGCTAGTGGTTTGCTTCCGACAGGGGCCCCGGCGGGAAACACCATATATTTT.

J is TRBJ2-3 and V is TRBV3-1 (or the pseudogene TRBV3-2); D is undetermined. The germline V gene has CDR1 LGHDT and CDR2 YNNKEL (reference sequence). CDR3 size: 15 residues. Trimming pared 0 bases from V and 4 bases from J, leaving 11 bases between. The CDR3 protein is CASSQELRGADTQYF. The DNA of the CDR3 is TGTGCCAGCAGCCAAGAGCTTAGAGGCGCAGATACGCAGTATTTT.

Regarding this clone: A read error may produce the germline difference seen at one junction end. The V call is TRBV12-3 or TRBV12-4, the J call TRBJ1-2, with D possibly being TRBD1 (5 bases). This CDR3 is 13 amino acids long. The CDR3: CASSSGGEYDYTF. The CDR3 coding sequence is TGTGCCAGCAGTTCCGGGGGGGAATATGACTACACCTTC.

The V gene is TRBV9, the J gene TRBJ1-1; the match to TRBD1 covers 10 bases. Germline V CDR1 and CDR2: SGDLS, YYNGEE. The V segment lost 3 bases and the J segment 1 base; nucleotides outside the gene matches: 6. This CDR3 has 16 amino acids. CDR3 sequence: CASSAGTGAPNTEAFF. The CDR3 nucleotides are TGTGCCAGCAGCGCGGGGACAGGGGCTCCGAACACTGAAGCTTTCTTT. Combining the CDR3 with reference TRBV9 and TRBJ1-1 gives the whole variable domain DSGVTQTPKHLITATGQRVTLRCSPRSGDLSVYWYQQSLDQGLQFLIQYYNGEERAKGNILERFSAQQFPDLHSELNLSSLELGDSALYFCASSAGTGAPNTEAFFGQGTRLTVV.